The T cell receptor beta chain described here comes from a study of T cells in localized non-small cell lung cancer. The CDR3 covers 16 residues. The J segment lost 7 bases and the V segment lost 2 bases, leaving 13 bases of the junction unmatched. Germline CDR1 reads MNHNS; CDR2 reads SASEGT. Clones were sequenced by immunoSEQ multiplex PCR, and TCRdb holds only the in-frame ones, with some missing. The table shows some 15,000 clones, with more than 80% occurring only once. Study-wide results and caveats: A median approximately 59 of the top 100 tumor clones appeared in adjacent lung.

As to this clone: Its antigen is unidentified.

The sequenced sample was peripheral blood, obtained before any cancer treatment. The sequence came from a woman aged 40-69 years with stage I lung adenocarcinoma. The rearrangement uses TRBV6-1 and TRBJ1-2, with 7 nucleotides matching TRBD1. The CDR3 loop reads CASSELRGRAEFGYTF. In nucleotides, the CDR3 is TGTGCCAGCAGTGAACTGAGGGGGCGCGCGGAGTTTGGCTACACCTTC.